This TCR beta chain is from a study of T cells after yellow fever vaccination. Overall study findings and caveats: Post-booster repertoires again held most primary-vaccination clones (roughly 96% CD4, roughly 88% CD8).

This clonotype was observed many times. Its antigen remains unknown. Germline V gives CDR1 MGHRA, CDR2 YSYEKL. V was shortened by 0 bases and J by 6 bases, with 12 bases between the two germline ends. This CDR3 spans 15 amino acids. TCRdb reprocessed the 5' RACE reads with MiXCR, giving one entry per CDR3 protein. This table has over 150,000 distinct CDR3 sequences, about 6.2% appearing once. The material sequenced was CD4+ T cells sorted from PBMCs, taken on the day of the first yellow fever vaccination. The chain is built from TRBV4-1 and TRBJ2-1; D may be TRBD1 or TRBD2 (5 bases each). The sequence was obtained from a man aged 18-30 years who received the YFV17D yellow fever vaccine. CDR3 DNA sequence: TGCGCCAGCAGCCAAGATGTCCAGAGGGGCAATGAGCAGTTCTTC. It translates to CASSQDVQRGNEQFF.